Sequencing of this T cell receptor beta chain was carried out in a study of identical twins. MiXCR, applied by TCRdb to the 5' RACE reads, yields one record per CDR3 protein. Altogether around 960,000 distinct CDR3 sequences are present, more than 9% being singletons, with the ten largest covering around 1.6%. V shed 1 base, J shed 2 bases, and the junction held 11 bases outside the gene matches. The CDR3 is 18 amino acids. Germline lookup yields CDR1 MNHNS and CDR2 SASEGT. These data also featured in a second study, about yellow fever vaccine responses in identical twins. That work contributes: On the reported evidence, twins' vaccine T cell responses seemed partly convergent and partly personalized.

The genes are TRBV6-1 and TRBJ2-5; TRBD2 aligns across 9 bases. The clonotype originates from a woman younger than 30 in good health. The sample taken for sequencing was PBMCs. DNA of the CDR3: TGTGCCAGCAGTGAAGGAAAACGATCTAGCGGGATTCAAGAGACCCAGTACTTC. The encoded protein is CASSEGKRSSGIQETQYF.